This T cell receptor (beta chain) was profiled in a study of shared clonotypes between healthy human individuals. Whole-study context: Samples came from a couple of female and a few male donors aged 18 to 49.

Germline CDR1 reads SGHTA; CDR2 reads FQGTGA. The CDR3 has 13 amino acids. V dropped 3 bases and J dropped 3 bases, with 9 bases sitting between them. Donors had no recently reported acute infections or vaccinations and were HIV-negative. Each donor was a Caucasian adult residing in Nashville, Tennessee. Genomic DNA (from each subset) was split evenly across several immunoSEQ plates. TCRdb's table, derived via immunoSEQ multiplex PCR, lists solely in-frame clones and lacks some. The data contain about 1.4 million clones, 95% to 97% of them singletons. The clonotype was recovered from a man aged 30 to 45 in good health. Material for sequencing was naive CD4+ T cells sorted from blood. Subset reported: CD45RA+ positively selected. The chain employs TRBV7-3 and TRBJ2-7; tentatively, D is TRBD1 (6 bases). The DNA of the CDR3 is TGTGCCAGCAGCTTCACAGGGAGCTACGAGCAGTACTTC. Amino acid sequence: CASSFTGSYEQYF.